This T cell receptor (beta chain) was obtained from a study of cytomegalovirus exposure and HLA in healthy donors (TCRdb year 2017). Looking at the study overall: According to an earlier analysis of a few hundred of the donors, roughly 180 million T cells yielded 117 million unique TCR beta sequences and roughly 280 Gb of sequence data. An early release that covered several hundred HLA-typed donors contained about 290 gigabases of sequencing data and tens of millions of unique TCR sequences. Among the approximately 400 genotyped donors, more than 70% belonged to the genetic ancestry cluster associated with self-reported Caucasian donors. The aim of the study was to test whether cataloging public T cell receptors could identify signatures of past pathogen exposure. The study profiled the T cell repertoires of approximately 700 subjects by immunosequencing and related them to cytomegalovirus serostatus. In addition to the first cohort of around 670 subjects, a separate validation cohort of over 90 different subjects was used. To predict cytomegalovirus infection status, the study brought together high-throughput TCR immunosequencing, statistical association of individual TCRs with disease status, and machine learning. In a later analysis, previously published TCR beta repertoires from several hundred donors were re-analyzed and high-resolution HLA genotyping was added so that TCR occurrence patterns could be studied. Rather than using new phenotypic data, the later analysis identified candidate immune exposures from TCR beta sequences and from how often those sequences occurred across donors. An earlier analysis of fewer than 700 of the donors applied high-throughput TCR beta sequencing to assess whether each TCR beta V gene segment acted as functional or pseudogenic. Alongside the repertoire data, information on donor age, sex, ethnicity and CMV serostatus was compiled. A later genetic analysis took genome-wide SNP genotypes for about three fifths of the 666 donors and used that subset as a discovery cohort. All discovery cohort repertoires had been generated using a single sequencing platform. Both class I and class II loci were covered by HLA typing, at four-digit resolution. The number of typed donors differed by locus: about 620-630 for A, B, C, DRB1 and DQB1; 500 to 550 for DQA1; approximately 600 for DPA1; and 400 to 480 for DPB1. About five DR-DQ haplotypes were treated as single units for association and clustering because of strong linkage in the cohort. Among about 390 genotyped donors of the cohort, an average of around 240,000 unique TCR beta nucleotide sequences were sequenced per donor, about a sixth of them non-productive. The paper's findings and limits, for the study overall: A later analysis associated about 17,000 TCR beta sequences with specific HLA alleles at a false discovery rate of 0.05. Presence/absence analyses assumed roughly uniform sequencing depth across donors, an assumption that may not hold. Linkage disequilibrium might explain the correlated functional status among segregating V segments, but an unknown experimental factor could not be ruled out. In a later analysis, HLA-associated TCR beta chains showed more clonal expansion and lower generation probabilities than non-associated chains that were equally common. A later genetic analysis associated a missense DCLRE1C variant with V-gene and J-gene trimming of TCR beta chains, and an independent cohort replicated the association. The only immune exposure information available for the cohort was CMV serostatus. According to the authors, the approach could potentially be generalized to other disease states and immunological phenotypes. Most TCR sequences were observed very rarely across donors, whereas some public TCRs were present in many individuals. Some IMGT-functional V segments, including TRBV6-2 and TRBV6-3, could not be told apart with the 87-base-pair reads, so those segments were excluded. An earlier analysis of approximately 600 of the donors showed that most TCR beta V segments appeared in productive rearrangements either about 87% or about 30% of the time, which broadly matched IMGT annotations. Strong co-occurrence of HLA alleles, especially DR and DQ, made assigning TCR associations to individual alleles difficult. The cohort was sequenced for TCR beta chains only, and without alpha or paired-chain data the features that could be detected were limited. The classifier was reported to diagnose cytomegalovirus status with high specificity and sensitivity in both the original and validation cohorts. The earlier analysis of approximately 560 of the donors excluded roughly 16 rarely observed V segments, including chromosome 9 orphons, because counts were too low. A total of around 150 TCR beta chains were listed by the study as associated with cytomegalovirus. A later analysis found that TCR association rates varied across HLA loci, with DRB1 alleles showing the most associated TCRs and HLA-C alleles the fewest. Most CMV-associated TCR beta chains appeared to be HLA-restricted in a later analysis, and the HLA associations seemed to be driven largely by CMV exposure. Because HLA typing was missing for some donors at each locus, association tests included only the typed subset. Compared with the roughly 670-donor mean, donors in an Asian-associated ancestry cluster had fewer N-insertions in productive TCRs, according to a later genetic analysis. A cluster of highly shared sequence variants was judged likely to be a technical artifact of the sequencing pipeline. Several of the top co-occurrence clusters appeared to be linked to parvovirus B19, influenza, CMV and Epstein-Barr virus, according to a later analysis. A further reported finding was that TCR beta sequences accurately predicted the HLA-A and HLA-B alleles for most subjects in the first cohort. A few of the identified cytomegalovirus-associated TCR beta chains were confirmed in vitro to be specific for cytomegalovirus antigens.

Libraries came from the immunoSEQ multiplex PCR assay. For the multiplex PCR, a mixture combining 60 forward primers for TCR Vbeta segments and 13 reverse primers for TCR Jbeta segments was used. The CDR3 region of rearranged TCR beta genes was amplified from genomic DNA with a multiplex PCR assay. Amplified TCR beta libraries were sequenced as 87-base-pair reads on the Illumina HiSeq System. As for how the authors treated the data: A later analysis counted some 80 million unique TCR beta chains across the 640 or so repertoires, and about 10 million of these chains were shared by at least two donors. A nearest-neighbor algorithm error-corrected the raw reads and collapsed the reads into unique sequences, merging closely related sequences to remove PCR and sequencing errors. Alignment of CDR3 sequences to IMGT reference sequences was used to assign V, D and J gene segments. Each retained sequence needed at least a six-nucleotide match to both a V gene segment and a J gene segment. A rearrangement was called productive if the CDR3 had no stop codons and remained in frame with V and J, and every other rearrangement was called non-productive. CDR3 was defined according to IMGT convention as the region running from the second conserved V-encoded cysteine to the conserved J-encoded phenylalanine. Sequences without an unambiguous match to a single V gene segment were excluded from the earlier analysis of over 500 of the donors. An earlier analysis of fewer than 650 of the donors classified V segments as functional when productive rearrangements were above 56.7% and as segregating when the standard deviation between donors was above 5%. To diagnose cytomegalovirus status from the catalog of TCR beta chain sequences, a statistical classification framework was built. In a later analysis, V and J genes were assigned by comparing TCR nucleotide sequences against IMGT/GENE-DB human TR gene sequences. Using the TCRdist pipeline, a later analysis assigned CDR3 sequences along with most-parsimonious VDJ recombination scenarios. A later analysis defined each TCR beta chain by its CDR3 amino acid sequence plus V-gene family, and excluded reads lacking a unique V-gene family. To address suspected cross-contamination and a sequencing artifact, a later analysis removed approximately 590 highly shared, low-generation-probability nucleotide sequences. For each public chain, a later analysis derived a clonal expansion index from normalized ranks of inferred template counts within each repertoire. Generation probabilities in a later analysis came from a VDJ recombination model fitted to out-of-frame rearrangements, and those results were checked against IGoR. Hypergeometric tests were used in a later analysis to score TCR-TCR, TCR-HLA and TCR-CMV co-occurrence, with a repertoire-size bias correction applied to the TCR pairs. To estimate false discovery rates, a later analysis permuted the HLA or CMV assignments 20 times. A later analysis grouped co-occurring TCRs with DBSCAN, adding TCRdist sequence similarity when clustering within HLA-allele-positive subsets. Repertoires with fewer than 30,000 or more than 120,000 public chains, plus five repertoires with anomalous nucleotide sharing, were excluded from co-occurrence clustering. The source is immuneACCESS, and TCRdb retained only in-frame sequences with V and J called. Part of the clones is not carried over; for the studies checked, unresolved V genes explain less than half of this, and the remainder is unexplained. The D gene and trimming were derived from the DNA, and the V and J assignments and clone size from that table. For this sample there are 95,000 to 150,000 clones; roughly 81% appear just once. 0.9% to 1.2% of the sample is taken by the ten largest.

In total, roughly 670 healthy bone marrow donors made up the cohort. At the time of sampling, every cohort member was nominally healthy, though immune exposures that went unrecorded were likely present. The donor tested CMV seronegative, placing the donor among the roughly 400 seronegative members of the cohort. A peripheral blood sample was provided by each donor, and peripheral blood mononuclear cells were used for TCR beta sequencing. Genomic DNA extraction from the blood cell samples was performed with the Qiagen DNeasy Blood Extraction Kit. The germline V gene supplies CDR1 MNHEY and CDR2 SVGAGI. From V the trimming removes 8 bases and from J it removes 5 bases, while the gene matches leave 2 bases of the junction unaccounted for. Its CDR3 holds 11 amino acids, cysteine through phenylalanine. Just CDR3 DNA is preserved here, 33 bases in frame from base 1. About this clone itself: No antigen is known for it. Per-nucleotide qualities are absent, and no much larger clonotype sits a single base away.

This chain is built from TRBV6-5 and TRBJ1-2, and TRBD1 matches 7 of the central bases. This clonotype originated in a woman aged 25 to 39 in good health and CMV-seronegative. The source material was PBMCs. At the DNA level, the sequence is TGTGCCAGCTCAGGGGGGTATGGCTACACCTTC. This yields the protein CASSGGYGYTF.